The clone carrying this T cell receptor beta chain was recorded only once. This sample was included in a study of blood T cell repertoires in COVID-19. The wider study: The origin of the acute and convalescent COVID-19 samples was the United States, Italy and Spain. T cells, B-cell-depleted T cells, or PBMCs provided the cDNA or gDNA that served as material.

Methods used by the authors: Amplification of reference gene primers provided the estimated nucleated cell counts. Method: immunoSEQ multiplex PCR; TCRdb's copy keeps in-frame clones and lacks some. V, J and clone size are taken as reported in that table, and D and trimming were inferred from the DNA itself. In the table there are roughly 220,000 clones, less than 90% of which are singletons. Sequenced: peripheral blood. The clonotype was recovered from a man aged 30-40 years with active or convalescent COVID-19.

CDR3 nucleotide sequence: TGTGCCAGCAGCAAAGGGTCTACTCAAGAGACCCAGTACTTC. It encodes CASSKGSTQETQYF. V and J are TRBV21-1 and TRBJ2-5; TRBD2, the table's D call, was not compared with the DNA. TRBV21-1 is a pseudogene locus. This CDR3 has 14 amino acids.